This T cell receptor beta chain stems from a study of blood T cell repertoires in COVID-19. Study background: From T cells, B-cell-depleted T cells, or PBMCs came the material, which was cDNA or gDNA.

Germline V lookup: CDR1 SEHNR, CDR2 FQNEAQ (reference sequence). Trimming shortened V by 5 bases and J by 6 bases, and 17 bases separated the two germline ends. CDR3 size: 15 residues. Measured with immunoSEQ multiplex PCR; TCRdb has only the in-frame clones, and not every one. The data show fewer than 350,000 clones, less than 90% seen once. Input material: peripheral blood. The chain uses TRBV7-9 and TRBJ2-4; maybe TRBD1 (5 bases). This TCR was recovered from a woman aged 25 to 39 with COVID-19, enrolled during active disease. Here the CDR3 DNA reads TGTGCCAGCAGCCAAACCACAGGCCACGTAAACATTCAGTACTTC. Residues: CASSQTTGHVNIQYF.